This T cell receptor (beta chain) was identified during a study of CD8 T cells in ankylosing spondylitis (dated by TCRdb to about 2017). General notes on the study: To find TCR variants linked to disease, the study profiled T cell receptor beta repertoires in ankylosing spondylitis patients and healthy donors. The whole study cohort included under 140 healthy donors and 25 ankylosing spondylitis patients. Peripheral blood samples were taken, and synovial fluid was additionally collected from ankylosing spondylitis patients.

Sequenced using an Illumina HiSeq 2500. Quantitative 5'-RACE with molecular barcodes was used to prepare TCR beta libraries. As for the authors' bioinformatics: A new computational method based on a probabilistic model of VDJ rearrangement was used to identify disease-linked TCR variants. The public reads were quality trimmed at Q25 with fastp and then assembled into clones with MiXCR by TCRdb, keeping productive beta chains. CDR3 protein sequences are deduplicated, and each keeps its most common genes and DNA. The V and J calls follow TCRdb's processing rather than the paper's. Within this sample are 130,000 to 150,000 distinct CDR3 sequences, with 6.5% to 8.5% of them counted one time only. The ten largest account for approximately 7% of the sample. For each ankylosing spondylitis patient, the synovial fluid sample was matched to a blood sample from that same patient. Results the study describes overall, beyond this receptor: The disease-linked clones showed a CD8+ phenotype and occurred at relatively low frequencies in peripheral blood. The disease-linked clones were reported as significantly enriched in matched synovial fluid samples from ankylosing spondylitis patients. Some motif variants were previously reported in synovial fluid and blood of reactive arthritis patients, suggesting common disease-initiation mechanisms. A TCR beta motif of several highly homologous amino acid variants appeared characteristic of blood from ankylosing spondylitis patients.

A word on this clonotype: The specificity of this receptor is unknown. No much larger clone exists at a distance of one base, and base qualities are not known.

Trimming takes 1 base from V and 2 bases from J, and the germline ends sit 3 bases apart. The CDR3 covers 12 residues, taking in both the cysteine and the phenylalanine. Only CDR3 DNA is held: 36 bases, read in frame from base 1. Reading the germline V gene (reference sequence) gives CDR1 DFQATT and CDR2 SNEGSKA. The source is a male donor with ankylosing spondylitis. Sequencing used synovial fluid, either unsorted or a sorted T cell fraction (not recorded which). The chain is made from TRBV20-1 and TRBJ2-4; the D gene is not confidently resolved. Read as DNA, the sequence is TGCAGTGCTAGAGGGACCAAAAACATTCAGTACTTC. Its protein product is CSARGTKNIQYF.